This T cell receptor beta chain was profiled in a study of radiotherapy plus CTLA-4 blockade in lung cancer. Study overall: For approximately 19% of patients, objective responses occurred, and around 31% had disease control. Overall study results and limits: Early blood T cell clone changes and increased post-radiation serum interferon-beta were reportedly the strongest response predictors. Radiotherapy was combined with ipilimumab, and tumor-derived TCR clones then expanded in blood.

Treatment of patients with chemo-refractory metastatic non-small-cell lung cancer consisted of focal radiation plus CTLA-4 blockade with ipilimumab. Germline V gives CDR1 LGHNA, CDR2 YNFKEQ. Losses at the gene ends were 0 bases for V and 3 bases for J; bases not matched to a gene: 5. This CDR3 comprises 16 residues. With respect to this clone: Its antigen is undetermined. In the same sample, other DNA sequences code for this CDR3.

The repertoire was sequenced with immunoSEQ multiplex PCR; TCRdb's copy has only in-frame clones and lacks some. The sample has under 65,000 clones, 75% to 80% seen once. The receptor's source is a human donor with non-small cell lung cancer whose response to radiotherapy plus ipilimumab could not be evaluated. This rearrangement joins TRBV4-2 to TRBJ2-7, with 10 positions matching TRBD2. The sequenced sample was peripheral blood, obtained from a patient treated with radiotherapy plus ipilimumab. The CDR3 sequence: CASSQDTGLASYEQYF. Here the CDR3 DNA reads TGTGCCAGCAGCCAAGATACGGGACTAGCGAGCTACGAGCAGTACTTC.